This T cell receptor beta chain was sequenced for a study of blood T cell repertoires in COVID-19. Overall study context: Samples came from the United States, Italy and Spain, spanning acute and convalescent COVID-19. T cells, B-cell-depleted T cells, or PBMCs provided the cDNA or gDNA that served as material.

CDR3 length: 13 amino acids. V dropped 0 bases and J dropped 8; count of bases not matched to a gene: 3. CDR1 is MNHEY, CDR2 SVGAGI, per germline. The data were produced by immunoSEQ multiplex PCR, yet TCRdb's version contains in-frame clones alone and is incomplete. The repertoire has roughly 150,000 clones, approximately 91% of them found once; the top ten carry around 4.8%. This clone was seen once. Seattle participants joined during active infection and were tracked over time. The source material was peripheral blood. The sequence was collected from a man aged 18-30 years with COVID-19, enrolled during active disease. The rearrangement links TRBV6-5 to TRBJ1-1, with TRBD1 matching 7 bases. The CDR3 sequence: CASSYSMDREAFF. As DNA, the CDR3 is TGTGCCAGCAGTTACTCGATGGACAGGGAAGCTTTCTTT.